What follows is one T cell receptor beta chain and its context. This specimen comes from a study of blood T cell repertoires in COVID-19. Study context: Material from acute and convalescent COVID-19 was sourced from the United States, Italy and Spain. T cells, B-cell-depleted T cells, or PBMCs supplied cDNA or gDNA.

Germline V gives CDR1 LGHDT, CDR2 YNNKEL (reference sequence). The V and J ends lost 1 base and 4 bases, in that order; junction bases with no gene match: 5. The CDR3 spans 15 residues. Here immunoSEQ multiplex PCR was the method, and the copy in TCRdb shows in-frame clones only, minus some. The sample consists of tens of thousands of clones, 80% to 90% of them appearing once. Specimen: peripheral blood. The sequence came from a man aged 55 to 69 with active COVID-19. The chain carries TRBV3-1 (or the pseudogene TRBV3-2) and TRBJ2-7; 9 nucleotides agree with TRBD2. CDR3 residues: CASSQGLAGKYEQYF. DNA of the CDR3: TGTGCCAGCAGCCAAGGTCTAGCGGGGAAATACGAGCAGTACTTC.